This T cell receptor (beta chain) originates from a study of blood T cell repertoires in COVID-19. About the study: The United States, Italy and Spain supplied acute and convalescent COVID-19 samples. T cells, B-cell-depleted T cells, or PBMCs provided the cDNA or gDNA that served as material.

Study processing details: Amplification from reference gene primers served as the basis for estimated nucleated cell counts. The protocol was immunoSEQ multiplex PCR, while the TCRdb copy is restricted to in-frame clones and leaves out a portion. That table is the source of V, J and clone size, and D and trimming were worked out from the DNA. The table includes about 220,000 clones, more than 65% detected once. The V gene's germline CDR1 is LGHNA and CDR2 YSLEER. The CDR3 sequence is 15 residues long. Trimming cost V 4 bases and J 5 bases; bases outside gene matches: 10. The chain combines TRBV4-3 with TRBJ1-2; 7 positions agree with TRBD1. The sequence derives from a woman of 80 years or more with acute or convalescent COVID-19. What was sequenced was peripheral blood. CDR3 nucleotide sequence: TGCGCCAGCAGCCCGAGCCACGGCAGGGGGTATGGCTACACCTTC. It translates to CASSPSHGRGYGYTF.